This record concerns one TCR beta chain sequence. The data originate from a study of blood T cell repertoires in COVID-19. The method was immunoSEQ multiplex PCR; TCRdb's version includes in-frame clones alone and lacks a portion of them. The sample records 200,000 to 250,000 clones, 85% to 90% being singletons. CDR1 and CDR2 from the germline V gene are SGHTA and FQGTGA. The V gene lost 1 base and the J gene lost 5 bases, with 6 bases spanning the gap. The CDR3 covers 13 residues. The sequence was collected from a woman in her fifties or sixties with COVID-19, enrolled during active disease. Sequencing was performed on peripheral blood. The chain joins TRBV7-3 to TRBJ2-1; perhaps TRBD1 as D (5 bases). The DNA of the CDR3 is TGTGCCAGCAGCTTAAGACAGCACAATGAGCAGTTCTTC. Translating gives CASSLRQHNEQFF. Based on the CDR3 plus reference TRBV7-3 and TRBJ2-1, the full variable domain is GAGVSQTPSNKVTEKGKYVELRCDPISGHTALYWYRQSLGQGPEFLIYFQGTGAADDSGLPNDRFFAVRPEGSVSTLKIQRTERGDSAVYLCASSLRQHNEQFFGPGTRLTVL.